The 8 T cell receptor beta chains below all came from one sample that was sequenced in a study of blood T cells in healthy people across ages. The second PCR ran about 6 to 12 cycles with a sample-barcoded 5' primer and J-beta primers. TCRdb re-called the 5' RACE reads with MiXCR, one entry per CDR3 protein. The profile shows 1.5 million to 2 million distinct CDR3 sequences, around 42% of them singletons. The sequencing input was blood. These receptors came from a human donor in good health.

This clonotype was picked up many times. The CDR3 reads CASSLALAADTQYF. Here the CDR3 DNA reads TGTGCCAGCAGCTTAGCCCTAGCGGCAGATACGCAGTATTTT. The chain is built from TRBV7-9 and TRBJ2-3; 7 bases agree with TRBD2. Trimming removed 0 bases from V and 4 bases from J; junction bases left unmatched: 1. The CDR3 sequence is 14 residues long. Looked up from germline, CDR1 is SEHNR and CDR2 is FQNEAQ (reference sequence). Drawing the rest from reference TRBV7-9 and TRBJ2-3, the complete variable domain is DTGVSQNPRHKITKRGQNVTFRCDPISEHNRLYWYRQTLGQGPEFLTYFQNEAQLEKSRLLSDRFSAERPKGSFSTLEIQRTEQGDSAMYLCASSLALAADTQYFGPGTRLTVL.

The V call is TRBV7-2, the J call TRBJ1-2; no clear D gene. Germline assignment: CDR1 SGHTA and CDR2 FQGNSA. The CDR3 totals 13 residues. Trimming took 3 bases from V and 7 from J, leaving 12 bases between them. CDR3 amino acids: CASSLDGLPGYTF. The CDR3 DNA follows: TGTGCCAGCAGCTTGGACGGGCTCCCTGGCTACACCTTC.

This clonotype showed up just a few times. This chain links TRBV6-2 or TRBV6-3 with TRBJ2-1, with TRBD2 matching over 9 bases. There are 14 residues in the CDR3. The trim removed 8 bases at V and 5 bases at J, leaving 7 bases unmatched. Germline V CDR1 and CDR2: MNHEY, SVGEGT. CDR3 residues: CASWGLAGNNEQFF. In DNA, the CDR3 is TGTGCCAGCTGGGGGCTAGCGGGGAACAATGAGCAGTTCTTC.

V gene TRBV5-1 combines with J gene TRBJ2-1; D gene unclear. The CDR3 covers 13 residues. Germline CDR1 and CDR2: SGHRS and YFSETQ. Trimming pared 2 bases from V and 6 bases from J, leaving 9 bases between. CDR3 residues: CASSFNWGNEQFF. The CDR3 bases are TGCGCCAGCAGCTTCAACTGGGGCAATGAGCAGTTCTTC.

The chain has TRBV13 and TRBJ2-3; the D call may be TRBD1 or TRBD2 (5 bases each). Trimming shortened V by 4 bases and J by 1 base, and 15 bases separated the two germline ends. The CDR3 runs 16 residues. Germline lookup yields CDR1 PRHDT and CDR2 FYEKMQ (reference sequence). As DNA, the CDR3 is TGTGCCAGCAGCTCCTTTGGGGCGAGGGGCACAGATACGCAGTATTTT. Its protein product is CASSSFGARGTDTQYF.

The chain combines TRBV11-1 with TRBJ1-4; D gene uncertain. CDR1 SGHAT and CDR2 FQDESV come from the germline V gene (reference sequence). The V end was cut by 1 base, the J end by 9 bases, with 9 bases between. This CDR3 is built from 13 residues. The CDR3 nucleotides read TGTGCCAGCAGCTTAGATGGATCAAAAAAACTGTTTTTT. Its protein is CASSLDGSKKLFF. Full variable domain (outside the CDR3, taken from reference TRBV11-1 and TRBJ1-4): EAEVAQSPRYKITEKSQAVAFWCDPISGHATLYWYRQILGQGPELLVQFQDESVVDDSQLPKDRFSAERLKGVDSTLKIQPAELGDSAMYLCASSLDGSKKLFFGSGTQLSVL.

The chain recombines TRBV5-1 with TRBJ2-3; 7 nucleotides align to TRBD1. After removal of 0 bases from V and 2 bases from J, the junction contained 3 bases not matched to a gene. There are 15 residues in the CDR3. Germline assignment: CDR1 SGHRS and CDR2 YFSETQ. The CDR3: CASSLAQGDTDTQYF. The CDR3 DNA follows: TGCGCCAGCAGCTTGGCTCAGGGGGACACAGATACGCAGTATTTT.

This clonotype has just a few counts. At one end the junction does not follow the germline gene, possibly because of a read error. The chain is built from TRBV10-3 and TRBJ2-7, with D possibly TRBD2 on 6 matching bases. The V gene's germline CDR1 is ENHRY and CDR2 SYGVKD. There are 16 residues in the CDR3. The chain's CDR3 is CATRGWRDGTSYERYF. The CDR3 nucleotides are TGTGCCACCCGAGGATGGAGGGATGGAACCTCCTACGAGCGGTACTTC.